This T cell receptor (beta chain) emerged from a study of T cell repertoires in ileal Crohn's disease. As for the study in general: Postoperative therapy was given to about half: around 12 thiopurines, around 20 anti-TNF agents. Whole-study results and caveats: The median delay to postoperative endoscopy was approximately 7.5 months. Sorted CD8 T cells held more high-frequency clones than CD4.

The CDR3 sequence is 15 residues long. The germline CDR1 and CDR2 sequences are SQVTM and ANQGSEA. Trimming took 1 base from V and 5 from J; bases not matched to a gene: 5. The time point denotes: neoterminal ileum biopsy at postoperative endoscopy, about 6 months after surgery. Profiled with immunoSEQ multiplex PCR; TCRdb holds only in-frame clones, not every one. The data hold some 11,000 clones, with 72% observed a single time. This clone showed up just a few times. Its antigen is undetermined. The sample comprised ileal tissue. This TCR was recovered from an adult with Crohn's disease. The rearrangement joins TRBV29-1 to TRBJ2-7, with 13 bases matching TRBD2. The CDR3 loop is CSVEGTSGRANEQYF. CDR3 DNA sequence: TGCAGCGTTGAAGGGACTAGCGGGAGAGCCAACGAGCAGTACTTC.